Described below is a single TCR beta chain sequence and its context. The antigen is not known. These data originate in a study of monozygotic twins with inflammatory bowel disease. General study points: IBD patients exhibited fewer clonotypes shared with other individuals than healthy twins, particularly with disease activity.

Germline lookup yields CDR1 KGHSH and CDR2 LQKENI. The CDR3 is made up of 19 amino acids. Making each TCR library took roughly 3,400 ng of total RNA. During cDNA synthesis, UMIs that each contained a 6-nucleotide sample barcode were added by means of template switching. Nested PCRs of 16 and 9 cycles, two in total, were run on TCRalpha and TCRbeta cDNA. Using the 5' RACE reads, TCRdb records one entry per CDR3 protein without DNA. This sample's clone table lists approximately 380,000 distinct CDR3 sequences. The chain carries TRBV18 and TRBJ2-7; TCRdb names TRBD1, which stays unverified in the absence of DNA. Sequenced: blood. This TCR came from a human donor with ulcerative colitis or Crohn's disease, or a healthy co-twin of an affected twin (not recorded which). The CDR3 loop is CASSPPRPLGRGQTYEQYF.